This T cell receptor (beta chain) was sequenced for a study of blood T cell repertoires in COVID-19. Study-wide context: Nucleic acid was either cDNA or gDNA, and it came from T cells, B-cell-depleted T cells, or PBMCs.

Germline V gives CDR1 MGHDK, CDR2 SYGVNS. Trimming removed 4 bases from V and 0 bases from J; junction bases left unmatched: 3. The CDR3 sequence is 16 residues long. Measured with immunoSEQ multiplex PCR; TCRdb has only the in-frame clones, and not every one. This table holds about 300,000 clones, approximately 88% found once. V usage is TRBV25-1 and J usage is TRBJ1-6; 7 bases match TRBD1. Input material: PBMCs or T cells enriched from blood (not recorded which). This receptor was identified in a woman between 40 and 55 years old who had recovered from COVID-19. The CDR3 protein is CASSATGSSYNSPLHF. The CDR3 coding sequence is TGTGCCAGCAGTGCGACAGGGAGCTCCTATAATTCACCCCTCCACTTT. The entire variable domain, with the rest obtained from reference TRBV25-1 and TRBJ1-6, is as follows: EADIYQTPRYLVIGTGKKITLECSQTMGHDKMYWYQQDPGMELHLIHYSYGVNSTEKGDLSSESTVSRIRTEHFPLTLESARPSHTSQYLCASSATGSSYNSPLHFGNGTRLTVT.